The source of this TCR beta chain is a study of blood T cell repertoires in COVID-19. Study background: There were acute and convalescent COVID-19 samples, and they came from the United States, Italy and Spain.

How the authors handled the data: Amplified reference gene primers provided the basis for estimating nucleated cell counts. Clones were sequenced by immunoSEQ multiplex PCR, and TCRdb holds only the in-frame ones, with some missing. V and J calls and clone size follow that table, whereas D and trimming were derived from the DNA. The sample comprises 150,000 to 200,000 clones, more than 75% of which are singletons, and around 1.2% rests with the top ten. The clonotype comes from a human donor with acute COVID-19. The donor label of this sample is uncertain. The specimen sequenced was PBMCs or T cells enriched from blood (not recorded which).

This CDR3 is CASSLVGVSVHEQYF. The CDR3 DNA follows: TGTGCCAGCAGCTTAGTCGGGGTATCCGTCCACGAGCAGTACTTC. V gene TRBV7-2 combines with J gene TRBJ2-7; maybe TRBD2 (5 bases). With 1 base removed from V and 5 bases from J, the gap between germline ends came to 15 bases. The CDR3 consists of 15 residues. Germline V gene data show CDR1 as SGHTA and CDR2 as FQGNSA.